This T cell receptor beta chain was captured in a study of T cells in Graves' hyperthyroidism and ophthalmopathy. Whole-study findings and limits: Classification by a 13 V-J model distinguished ophthalmopathy from stable hyperthyroidism. Blood also showed most of the thyroid clonotypes that were expanded above 0.001.

Patients were excluded because of uncontrolled infection, other autoimmune disease, pregnancy or lactation. Amplified TCR beta CDR3 regions derived from RNA transcripts. The TCR CDR3 first-round RT-PCR relied on the HTBI primer set. MiXCR, applied by TCRdb to the multiplex PCR reads, yields one record per CDR3 protein. The sample comprises about 740,000 distinct CDR3 sequences, less than 15% of which are singletons, and roughly 10% rests with the top ten. This clonotype was picked up many times. Its cognate antigen is unknown. The sample consisted of blood. This sequence originates from a woman aged 18-30 years with Graves' hyperthyroidism.

The CDR3 DNA reads as TGCAGTGCCCCGGCATTTGAGTGGGGTGAGCAGTTCTTC. Translation: CSAPAFEWGEQFF. The chain carries TRBV20-1 and TRBJ2-1; D gene unclear. Between the trimmed V and J ends, which lost 6 bases and 9 bases, there was a span of 18 bases. Germline V lookup: CDR1 DFQATT, CDR2 SNEGSKA (reference sequence). This CDR3 region has 13 residues.